The clone carrying this TCR beta chain turned up a few times. The entry originates in a study of patients and donors after allogeneic stem cell transplantation. With 5 bases clipped from V and 6 bases from J, the junction kept 9 bases outside the gene matches. This CDR3 region has 14 residues. The germline V gene has CDR1 MNHEY and CDR2 SMNVEV (reference sequence). One entry per CDR3 protein, called by TCRdb with MiXCR from the RT-PCR reads. Among around 150,000 distinct CDR3 sequences listed, about two fifths were seen once. This chain uses TRBV27 with TRBJ1-2, with 7 bases fitting TRBD1. The clonotype comes from a human donor who was either an allogeneic HSCT recipient or a stem cell or donor lymphocyte infusion donor (not recorded which). It is not recorded whose cells these are; they may come from a transplant donor. The sequenced material came from blood, either unsorted or a sorted T cell fraction (not recorded which). The CDR3 bases are TGTGCCAGCAGTCAAGGGGGCGAAATCCATGGCTACACCTTC. Translated: CASSQGGEIHGYTF.